One TCR beta chain is described in this entry. The clone's antigen remains unknown. Qualities for individual bases were not recorded, and no much larger clone is one base off. V gives up 6 bases and J gives up 3 bases, and the segment between their germline ends measures 17 bases. In the germline V gene, CDR1 corresponds to MNHEY and CDR2 to SVGAGI. The CDR3 starts with the cysteine, ends with the phenylalanine, and has 15 residues. Only the CDR3 DNA is retained, 45 bases long and in frame from the first base. This specimen comes from a study of shared clonotypes between healthy human individuals (dated by TCRdb to 2020 to 2022). As for the study more broadly: A couple of women and a few men aged 18 to 49 years were included in the cohort. For each donor, CD4 naive and CD4 memory were each run on three plates, CD8 naive on two plates, and CD8 memory on one plate. The study deeply sequenced blood TCR repertoires of several healthy adults to estimate repertoire size and the extent of clonotype sharing between individuals. To increase sequencing depth and limit assay-specific biases, TCR repertoire library preparation and sequencing were carried out by different laboratories using diverse techniques. Per donor, leukapheresis produced somewhere between about 0.9 and 10 billion PBMCs.

The donors were healthy, HIV-negative adults who had no recently reported acute infections or vaccinations. Every donor was a Caucasian adult residing in Nashville, Tennessee, USA. CD4+ T cells were enriched through magnetic negative selection, after which naive cells were positively selected on CD45RA and the remaining negative fraction served as the memory subset. Blood was collected by leukapheresis, and PBMCs were isolated by Ficoll-Histopaque density gradient centrifugation and then cryopreserved in liquid nitrogen vapor phase. Analytical flow cytometry was used to check the purity and quantity of each magnetically sorted T cell population. From each sorted fraction, genomic DNA was isolated and quantified by UV absorbance on a Nanodrop 2000c. Using the deep immunoSEQ assay, multiplex PCR amplified TCR CDR3 regions from genomic DNA. For each cell subset, the extracted genomic DNA was distributed evenly across all wells of several immunoSEQ 96-well plates, and each plate served as one replicate. For sorted subsets, about 0.2 ug genomic DNA, equal to about 30,000 T cell genomes, was loaded into each replicate PCR. Purified libraries were quantified with a Qubit 3.0 fluorometer, sized on a Bioanalyzer 2100, and re-quantified with the KAPA Library Quantification kit. Every immunoSEQ 96-well plate was sequenced on a separate single-read 150-cycle Illumina NextSeq 550 flow cell. The paper's data handling went like this. Because only junctional sequences without quality scores were contained in the immunoSEQ output, filtering matching that applied to full-length reads could not be performed. Sequences were annotated with PyIR, a Python wrapper for IgBLAST v1.9, using IMGT germline references to assign V/J genes and CDR3. Reads with weak V/J assignments (E-value above 1e-6), missing CDR3, stop codons, out-of-frame junctions, or ambiguous translated residues were removed. V3J clonotypes were defined by identical inferred V gene, J gene, and CDR3 amino acid sequence. Percentage overlap between repertoires was computed as shared unique clonotypes divided by the size of the smaller repertoire. Richness of each repertoire was evaluated using RTK rarefaction, the Chao1 estimator, and Recon v2.1 estimates of unobserved clonotypes. For all TCRbeta clonotypes obtained by the gDNA method from several donors, generation probabilities were computed with OLGA. TCRdb re-hosts the immuneACCESS table, in-frame sequences only. Its copies lack some clones; in the studies checked, an unresolved V gene accounts for under half of them, and the cause for the rest is not known. Clone size and V and J calls were adopted from that table, with D and trimming inferred from the DNA. Here the sample has some 2,500,000 clones; roughly 93% occur a single time. The ten biggest clones cover approximately 0.36% of the sample.

Study-wide conclusions, independent of this receptor: Rarefaction of sorted-subset datasets indicated incomplete sequencing despite the large sequencing depth. Across a few donors, approximately 4.6% of naive CD4, around 3.3% of naive CD8, roughly 2.2% of memory CD4, and 0.4% to 0.45% of memory CD8 clonotypes were shared. Compared with non-shared clonotypes, clonotypes shared by all four sorted-subset donors had higher generation probabilities. Sampling was restricted to blood, and TCR repertoires in tissues likely differ from the TCR repertoires found in blood. Based on pairwise subsampling, the degree of clonotype sharing among donors was expected to be affected by sequencing depth. Larger estimated clonotype richness was generally found for naive subsets than for memory subsets. The small number of donors limited the genetic and exposure-history diversity represented.

Sequencing was done on a sample of naive CD4+ T cells from PBMCs. The cell subset or site label of this sample denotes: CD45RA+ positively selected. In this chain, TRBV6-5 is recombined with TRBJ1-1, and the D gene may be TRBD1, 5 bases matching. This receptor was identified in a man aged 18 to 35 in good health. Some clones in this sample may be carry-over from other donors' samples. In nucleotide form, the sequence is TGTGCCAGCAGCTACGGACGAGGGGCGGACACTGAAGCTTTCTTT. The encoded protein is CASSYGRGADTEAFF.